A single sample gave rise to the 23 T cell receptor beta chains below, sequenced in a study of cytomegalovirus exposure and HLA in healthy donors. Profiled with immunoSEQ multiplex PCR; TCRdb holds only in-frame clones, not every one. Of 70,000 to 95,000 clones detected, approximately 93% appear once; the ten largest clones hold around 3.5%. Input material: PBMCs. Receptors originate from a woman aged 30 to 39 in good health and CMV-seronegative.

This clone came up a few times. The chain has TRBV4-3 and TRBJ2-1; D is ambiguous. V was clipped by 1 base and J by 3 bases, with 4 bases between them. From germline, CDR1 is LGHNA and CDR2 YSLEER. CDR3 length: 13 residues. The CDR3 nucleotides read TGCGCCAGCAGCCAAGCACTCTACAATGAGCAGTTCTTC. The encoded protein is CASSQALYNEQFF.

The chain is built from TRBV10-3 and TRBJ2-2, with 9 positions matching TRBD1. The V and J ends lost 10 bases and 4 bases, in that order; junction bases with no gene match: 4. Germline CDR1 and CDR2: ENHRY and SYGVKD. This CDR3 region has 13 residues. The CDR3 loop is CATGQGSTGELFF. As DNA, the CDR3 is TGTGCCACCGGACAGGGGAGCACCGGGGAGCTGTTTTTT.

The chain has TRBV2 and TRBJ2-2; no firm D call. The CDR3 totals 13 residues. Germline lookup yields CDR1 SNHLY and CDR2 FYNNEI. Trimming removed 8 bases from V and 4 bases from J, with 11 bases in between. The DNA of the CDR3 is TGTGCCAGCTCTCCGACTTCCACCGGGGAGCTGTTTTTT. It translates to CASSPTSTGELFF.

CDR3: CASSQDRANHEQYF. As DNA, the CDR3 is TGCGCCAGCAGCCAAGACAGGGCAAACCACGAGCAGTACTTC. The V call is TRBV4-3, the J call TRBJ2-7, with D possibly TRBD1 on 5 matching bases. CDR3 length equals 14 residues. Germline V lookup: CDR1 LGHNA, CDR2 YSLEER. Trimming took 0 bases from V and 5 from J, leaving 11 bases between them.

The V gene is TRBV7-9, the J gene TRBJ1-1, with 8 nucleotides matching TRBD1. Trimming took 5 bases from V and 6 from J; bases not matched to a gene: 8. The germline CDR1 and CDR2 sequences are SEHNR and FQNEAQ (reference sequence). CDR3 length equals 14 residues. Here the CDR3 DNA reads TGTGCCAGCAGCCCTACAGGGGGTTGGTCTGAAGCTTTCTTT. Translated, it gives CASSPTGGWSEAFF.

The V call is TRBV6-1, the J call TRBJ2-7, with D perhaps matching TRBD1 (5 bases). Per germline, CDR1 MNHNS and CDR2 SASEGT. CDR3 length: 12 amino acids. Trimming took 4 bases from V and 7 from J, leaving 11 bases between them. The CDR3 sequence is CASSASWTEQYF. Here the CDR3 DNA reads TGTGCCAGCAGTGCATCTTGGACAGAGCAGTACTTC.

The chain recombines TRBV30 with TRBJ1-2; D perhaps matches TRBD1 (5 bases). Germline V gene data show CDR1 as GTSNPN and CDR2 as SVGIG (reference sequence). The CDR3 is 15 amino acids. V gave up 0 bases and J gave up 6 bases, with 17 bases separating them. The CDR3 here is CAWSVSVNRWDGYTF. The CDR3 DNA follows: TGTGCCTGGAGTGTCTCTGTGAACAGGTGGGATGGCTACACCTTC.

This clone has just one count. V is TRBV30 and J is TRBJ1-2, with TRBD1 as a possible D gene (5 bases). Trimming took 7 bases from V and 2 from J, leaving 14 bases between them. CDR1 is GTSNPN, CDR2 SVGIG, per germline (reference sequence). The CDR3 loop spans 13 amino acids. For the CDR3, the DNA is TGTGCCTTAAGCGTGGGGGGAAACTATGGCTACACCTTC. This sequence encodes CALSVGGNYGYTF.

The rearrangement joins TRBV7-9 to TRBJ2-7, with D maybe TRBD1 (6 bases). From germline, CDR1 is SEHNR and CDR2 FQNEAQ (reference sequence). Trimming took off 4 bases at V and 5 bases at J, with 18 bases between the two ends. The CDR3 is 15 residues long. The CDR3 DNA reads TGTGCCAGCAGCTCAACCTCCGGGACAAAGGACGAGCAGTACTTC. It encodes CASSSTSGTKDEQYF.

The chain combines TRBV18 with TRBJ2-2; 8 positions match TRBD1. Germline lookup yields CDR1 KGHSH and CDR2 LQKENI. With 3 bases clipped from V and 1 base from J, the junction kept 4 bases outside the gene matches. The CDR3 has 16 amino acids. CDR3 bases: TGTGCCAGCTCACCCCGGACAGGGCGGAACACCGGGGAGCTGTTTTTT. Its translation is CASSPRTGRNTGELFF.

This chain uses TRBV2 with TRBJ2-1; 13 bases align to TRBD2. The CDR3 runs 14 residues. CDR1 is SNHLY, CDR2 FYNNEI, per germline. V lost 8 bases and J lost 5; bases outside the gene matches: 3. The CDR3 sequence: CASAGLAGNNEQFF. Here the CDR3 DNA reads TGTGCCAGCGCGGGACTAGCGGGGAACAATGAGCAGTTCTTC.

The CDR3 spells CASSSRDGRYGYTF. CDR3 DNA: TGTGCCAGCAGTTCCCGGGACGGGAGATATGGCTACACCTTC. The gene calls are TRBV28 and TRBJ1-2; TRBD1 might be the D (5 bases). This CDR3 has 14 amino acids. Germline V gene data show CDR1 as MDHEN and CDR2 as SYDVKM. Trimming pared 4 bases from V and 5 bases from J, leaving 14 bases between.

The chain carries TRBV5-1 and TRBJ2-7; D is possibly TRBD2 (5 bases). Germline assignment: CDR1 SGHRS and CDR2 YFSETQ. The CDR3 sequence is 13 residues long. V was trimmed by 3 bases and J by 3 bases, leaving 10 bases between them. The CDR3 DNA is TGCGCCAGCAGCTCTTCCGAGGGCTACGAGCAGTACTTC. Translating gives CASSSSEGYEQYF. The full variable domain, with the rest looked up from reference TRBV5-1 and TRBJ2-7, is KAGVTQTPRYLIKTRGQQVTLSCSPISGHRSVSWYQQTPGQGLQFLFEYFSETQRNKGNFPGRFSGRQFSNSRSEMNVSTLELGDSALYLCASSSSEGYEQYFGPGTRLTVT.

This chain's CDR3 is CASSMRNTEAFF. CDR3 sequence (DNA): TGTGCCAGCAGTATGAGGAACACTGAAGCTTTCTTT. The V gene is TRBV6-5, the J gene TRBJ1-1, with no clear D. V lost 5 bases and J 1 base, leaving 5 bases between the germline ends. Germline V gene data show CDR1 as MNHEY and CDR2 as SVGAGI. The CDR3 is made up of 12 amino acids.

The chain couples TRBV4-2 to TRBJ2-1; 10 bases align to TRBD2. The J segment lost 1 base and the V segment lost 1 base, leaving 10 bases of the junction unmatched. The CDR3 covers 19 residues. CDR1 and CDR2 (germline): LGHNA, YNFKEQ. The CDR3 here is CASSQGVTSGLRSYNEQFF. In DNA, the CDR3 is TGTGCCAGCAGCCAAGGGGTGACTAGCGGGTTGAGATCCTACAATGAGCAGTTCTTC.

V usage is TRBV12-5 and J usage is TRBJ2-3, with 9 bases fitting TRBD2. The CDR3 has 20 amino acids. Per germline, CDR1 LGHNT and CDR2 FRNRAP. The junction had 22 bases not matched to a gene; V was cut back by 7 bases and J by 2 bases. The CDR3 DNA sequence: TGTGCTAGTGACGTCGTCAGGGCGGGAGGGCCCTGGGTCTCCACAGATACGCAGTATTTT. Its protein is CASDVVRAGGPWVSTDTQYF.

The V gene is TRBV4-1, the J gene TRBJ2-1; 10 bases align to TRBD2. Germline CDR1 and CDR2: MGHRA and YSYEKL. This CDR3 is 17 amino acids long. The ends lost 2 bases at V and 6 bases at J; junction bases unmatched: 10. The CDR3 protein is CASSQSRAASGSNEQFF. CDR3 bases: TGCGCCAGCAGCCAAAGTAGGGCGGCTAGCGGGAGCAATGAGCAGTTCTTC.

The CDR3 spells CASTMDGGVNRRYTF. DNA for the CDR3: TGTGCCAGCACCATGGATGGGGGGGTCAATCGTCGCTACACCTTC. This rearrangement joins TRBV7-9 to TRBJ1-2; a possible D gene is TRBD1 (5 bases). Germline V CDR1 and CDR2: SEHNR, FQNEAQ (reference sequence). V lost 7 bases and J lost 9, with 24 bases in between. This CDR3 is 15 amino acids long. The complete variable domain, with remaining parts taken from reference TRBV7-9 and TRBJ1-2, reads DTGVSQNPRHKITKRGQNVTFRCDPISEHNRLYWYRQTLGQGPEFLTYFQNEAQLEKSRLLSDRFSAERPKGSFSTLEIQRTEQGDSAMYLCASTMDGGVNRRYTFGSGTRLTVV.

This clone was seen only once. The V gene is TRBV27, the J gene TRBJ1-5; tentative D call: TRBD1 (6 bases). CDR1 and CDR2 (germline): MNHEY, SMNVEV (reference sequence). Trimming removed 5 bases from V and 5 bases from J, with 10 bases in between. The CDR3 sequence is 13 residues long. The CDR3 here is CASSIYRDQPQHF. CDR3 DNA: TGTGCCAGCAGTATATACAGGGATCAGCCCCAGCATTTT.

This rearrangement joins TRBV6-5 to TRBJ2-7, with a possible D match to TRBD1 (6 bases). The CDR3 is 13 amino acids. The V end was cut by 7 bases, the J end by 2 bases, with 12 bases between. In germline, CDR1 is MNHEY, CDR2 SVGAGI. In DNA form, the CDR3 reads TGTGCCAGCATGGGGACATCGACCTACGAGCAGTACTTC. This sequence encodes CASMGTSTYEQYF.

V and J are TRBV28 and TRBJ1-1; D may be TRBD1 (6 bases). The V end lost 7 bases, the J end lost 3 bases, and 24 bases lay between the germline ends. The germline CDR1 and CDR2 sequences are MDHEN and SYDVKM. The CDR3 totals 17 residues. CDR3 sequence (DNA): TGTGCCAGCATCACTGCCGCCCGACAGGTCCCTGACACTGAAGCTTTCTTT. This translates into CASITAARQVPDTEAFF. The full variable domain, completed using reference TRBV28 and TRBJ1-1, is DVKVTQSSRYLVKRTGEKVFLECVQDMDHENMFWYRQDPGLGLRLIYFSYDVKMKEKGDIPEGYSVSREKKERFSLILESASTNQTSMYLCASITAARQVPDTEAFFGQGTRLTVV.

The J gene is TRBJ2-2, the V gene TRBV18; D remains unclear. The CDR3 covers 16 residues. Trimming took 0 bases from V and 2 from J, leaving 10 bases between them. Per the germline V gene, CDR1 is KGHSH and CDR2 is LQKENI. The CDR3 region has the DNA TGTGCCAGCTCACCACCGCTAGGTCCTAACACCGGGGAGCTGTTTTTT. Protein: CASSPPLGPNTGELFF.

DNA of the CDR3: TGTGCCAGCTCACCAGTCAGTTTTGCAACTAATGAAAAACTGTTTTTT. Protein sequence: CASSPVSFATNEKLFF. V is TRBV18 and J is TRBJ1-4; D uncertain. Germline V gene lookup returns CDR1 KGHSH and CDR2 LQKENI. CDR3 length: 16 residues. Trimming took 2 bases from V and 0 from J, leaving 10 bases between them.